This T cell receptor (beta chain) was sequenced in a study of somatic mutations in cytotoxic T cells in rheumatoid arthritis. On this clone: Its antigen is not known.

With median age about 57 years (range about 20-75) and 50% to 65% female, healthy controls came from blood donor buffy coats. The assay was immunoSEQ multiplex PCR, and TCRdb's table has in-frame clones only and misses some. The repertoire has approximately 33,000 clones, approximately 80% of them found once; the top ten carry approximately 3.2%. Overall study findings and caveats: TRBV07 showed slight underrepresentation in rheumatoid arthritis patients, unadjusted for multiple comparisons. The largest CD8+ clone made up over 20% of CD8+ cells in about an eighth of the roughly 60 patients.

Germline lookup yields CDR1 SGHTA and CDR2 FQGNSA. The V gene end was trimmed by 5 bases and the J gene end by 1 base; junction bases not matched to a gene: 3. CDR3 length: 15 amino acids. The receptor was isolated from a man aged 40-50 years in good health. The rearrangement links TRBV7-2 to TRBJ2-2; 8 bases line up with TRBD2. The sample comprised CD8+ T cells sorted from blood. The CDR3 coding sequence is TGTGCCAGCAGCGCGGGACTAGGGAACACCGGGGAGCTGTTTTTT. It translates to CASSAGLGNTGELFF. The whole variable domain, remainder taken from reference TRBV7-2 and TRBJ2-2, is GAGVSQSPSNKVTEKGKDVELRCDPISGHTALYWYRQSLGQGLEFLIYFQGNSAPDKSGLPSDRFSAERTGGSVSTLTIQRTQQEDSAVYLCASSAGLGNTGELFFGEGSRLTVL.